This T cell receptor beta chain was found in a study of OX40 agonist ivuxolimab in advanced cancers. The method was immunoSEQ multiplex PCR; TCRdb's version includes in-frame clones alone and lacks a portion of them. The sample has around 84,000 clones; roughly 92% are singletons. The V gene's germline CDR1 is PRHDT and CDR2 FYEKMQ (reference sequence). There are 15 residues in the CDR3. V dropped 7 bases and J dropped 2; count of bases not matched to a gene: 3. This chain uses TRBV13 with TRBJ2-1; 12 bases line up with TRBD1. Specimen: CD4+ or CD8+ T cells sorted from blood, collected in a trial of the OX40 agonist ivuxolimab. This receptor was identified in an adult with an advanced solid tumor such as melanoma, head and neck, liver or kidney cancer. The CDR3 loop reads CASTGQGATYNEQFF. The CDR3 DNA reads TGTGCCAGCACGGGACAGGGGGCGACCTACAATGAGCAGTTCTTC.